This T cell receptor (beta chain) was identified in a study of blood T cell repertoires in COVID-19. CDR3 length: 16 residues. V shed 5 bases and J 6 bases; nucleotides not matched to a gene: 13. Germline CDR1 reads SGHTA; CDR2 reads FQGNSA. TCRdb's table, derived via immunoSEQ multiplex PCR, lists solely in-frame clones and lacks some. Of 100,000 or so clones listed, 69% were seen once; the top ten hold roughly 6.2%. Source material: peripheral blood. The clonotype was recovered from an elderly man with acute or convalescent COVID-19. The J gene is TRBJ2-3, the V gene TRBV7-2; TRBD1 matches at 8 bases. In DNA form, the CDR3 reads TGTGCCAGCAGCACAGGGGGTGCCCTAGGGTTTGATACGCAGTATTTT. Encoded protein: CASSTGGALGFDTQYF.